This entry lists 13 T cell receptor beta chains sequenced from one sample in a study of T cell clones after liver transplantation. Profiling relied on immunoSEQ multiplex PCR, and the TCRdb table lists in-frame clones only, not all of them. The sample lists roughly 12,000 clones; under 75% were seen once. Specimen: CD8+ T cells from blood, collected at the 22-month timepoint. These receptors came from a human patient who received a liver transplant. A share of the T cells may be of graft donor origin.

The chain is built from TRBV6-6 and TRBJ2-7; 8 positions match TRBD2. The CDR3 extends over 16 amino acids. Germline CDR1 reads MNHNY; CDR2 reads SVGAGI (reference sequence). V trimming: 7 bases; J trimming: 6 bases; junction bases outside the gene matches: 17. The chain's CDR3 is CASTTGRGGALGEQYF. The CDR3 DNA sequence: TGTGCCAGCACCACGGGCCGGGGGGGGGCCCTTGGCGAGCAGTACTTC.

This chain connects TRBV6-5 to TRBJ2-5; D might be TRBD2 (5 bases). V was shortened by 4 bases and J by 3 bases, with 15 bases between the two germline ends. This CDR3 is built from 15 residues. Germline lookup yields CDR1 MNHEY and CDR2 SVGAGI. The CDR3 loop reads CASSSELRGEETQYF. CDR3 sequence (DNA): TGTGCCAGCAGTTCCGAACTCCGGGGTGAAGAGACCCAGTACTTC.

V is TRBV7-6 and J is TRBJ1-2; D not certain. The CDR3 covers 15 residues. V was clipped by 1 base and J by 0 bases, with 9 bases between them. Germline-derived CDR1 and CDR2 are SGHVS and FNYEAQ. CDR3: CASSLGGGTNYGYTF. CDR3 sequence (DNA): TGTGCCAGCAGCTTAGGGGGAGGGACTAACTATGGCTACACCTTC.

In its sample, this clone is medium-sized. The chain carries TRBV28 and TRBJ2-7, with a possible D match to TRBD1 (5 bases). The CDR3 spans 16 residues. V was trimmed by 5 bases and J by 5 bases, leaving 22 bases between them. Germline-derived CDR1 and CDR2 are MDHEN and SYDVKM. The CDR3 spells CASSDTKGSFNNEQYF. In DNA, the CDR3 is TGTGCCAGCAGTGACACGAAGGGGTCGTTCAATAACGAGCAGTACTTC.

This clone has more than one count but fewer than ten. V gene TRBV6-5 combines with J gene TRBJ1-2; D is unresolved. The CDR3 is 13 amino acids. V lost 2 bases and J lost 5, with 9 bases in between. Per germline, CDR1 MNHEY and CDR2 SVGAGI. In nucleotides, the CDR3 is TGTGCCAGCAGTTACGGTGGTGGTTATGGCTACACCTTC. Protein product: CASSYGGGYGYTF.

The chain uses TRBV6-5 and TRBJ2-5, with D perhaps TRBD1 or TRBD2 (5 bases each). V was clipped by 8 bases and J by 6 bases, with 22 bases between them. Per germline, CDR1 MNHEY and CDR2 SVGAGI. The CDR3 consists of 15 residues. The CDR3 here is CASRPGTPLGQTQYF. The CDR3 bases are TGTGCCAGCCGCCCCGGGACGCCACTGGGGCAGACCCAGTACTTC.

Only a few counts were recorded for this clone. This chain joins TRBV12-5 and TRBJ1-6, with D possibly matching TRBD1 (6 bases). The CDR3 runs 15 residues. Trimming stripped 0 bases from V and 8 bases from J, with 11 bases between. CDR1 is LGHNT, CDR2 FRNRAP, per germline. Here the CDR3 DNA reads TGTGCTAGTGGTTTGGTCCTACAGGGCGATTCACCCCTCCACTTT. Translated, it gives CASGLVLQGDSPLHF.

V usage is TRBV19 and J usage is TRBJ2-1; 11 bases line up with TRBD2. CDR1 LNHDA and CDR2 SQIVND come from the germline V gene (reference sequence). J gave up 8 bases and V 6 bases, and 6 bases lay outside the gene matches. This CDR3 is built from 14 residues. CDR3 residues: CASRVAGGLDEQFF. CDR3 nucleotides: TGTGCCAGTAGAGTAGCGGGAGGGTTGGATGAGCAGTTCTTC.

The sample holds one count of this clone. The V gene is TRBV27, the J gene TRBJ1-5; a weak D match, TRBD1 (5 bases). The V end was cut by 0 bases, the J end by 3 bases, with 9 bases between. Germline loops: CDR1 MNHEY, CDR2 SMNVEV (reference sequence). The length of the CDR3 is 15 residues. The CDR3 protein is CASSLSGGNNQPQHF. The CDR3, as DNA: TGTGCCAGCAGTTTATCGGGGGGGAACAATCAGCCCCAGCATTTT.

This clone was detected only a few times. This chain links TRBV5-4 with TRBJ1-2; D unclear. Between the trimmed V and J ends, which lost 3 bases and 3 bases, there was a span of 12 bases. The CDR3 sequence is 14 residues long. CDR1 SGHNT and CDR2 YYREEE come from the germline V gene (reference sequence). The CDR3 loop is CASSSDEYYYGYTF. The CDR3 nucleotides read TGTGCCAGCAGCTCGGACGAGTATTACTATGGCTACACCTTC.

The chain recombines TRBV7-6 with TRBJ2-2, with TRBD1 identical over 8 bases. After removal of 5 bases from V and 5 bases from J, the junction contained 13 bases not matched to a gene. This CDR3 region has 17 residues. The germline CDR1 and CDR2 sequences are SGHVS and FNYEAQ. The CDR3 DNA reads TGTGCCAGCAGCCAGCCCCAGGGGGCGCGGGTAACCGGGGAGCTGTTTTTT. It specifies CASSQPQGARVTGELFF.

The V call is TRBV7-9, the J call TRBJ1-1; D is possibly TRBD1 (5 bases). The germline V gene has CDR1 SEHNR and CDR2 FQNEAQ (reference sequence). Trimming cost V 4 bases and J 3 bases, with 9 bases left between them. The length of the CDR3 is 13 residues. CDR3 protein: CASSSLGDTEAFF. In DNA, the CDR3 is TGTGCCAGCAGCTCCCTAGGGGACACTGAAGCTTTCTTT. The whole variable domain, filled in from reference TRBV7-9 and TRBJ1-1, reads DTGVSQNPRHKITKRGQNVTFRCDPISEHNRLYWYRQTLGQGPEFLTYFQNEAQLEKSRLLSDRFSAERPKGSFSTLEIQRTEQGDSAMYLCASSSLGDTEAFFGQGTRLTVV.

CDR3 nucleotide sequence: TGTGCCAGCAGCTTAGCCGTTTTTAATGAAAAACTGTTTTTT. This sequence encodes CASSLAVFNEKLFF. The rearrangement links TRBV11-2 to TRBJ1-4, with D hard to call. V was clipped by 1 base and J by 4 bases, with 7 bases between them. Germline V gene data show CDR1 as SGHAT and CDR2 as FQNNGV. CDR3 size: 14 residues.